Shown below are 4 T cell receptor beta chains from a single sample sequenced in a study of T cells in Graves' hyperthyroidism and ophthalmopathy. RNA transcripts provided the source from which TCR beta CDR3 regions were amplified. Using the HTBI primer set, a first-round RT-PCR was run on the TCR CDR3. TCRdb re-derived calls from the multiplex PCR reads in MiXCR, one entry per CDR3 protein. The profile shows 450,000 to 550,000 distinct CDR3 sequences, around 22% of them singletons. Specimen: blood. Receptors originate from a woman in her twenties or thirties with Graves' ophthalmopathy.

Worth noting for this clonotype: The junction shows a germline mismatch at one end, possibly a read error. The chain employs TRBV19 and TRBJ1-1; 9 bases fit TRBD1. This CDR3 region has 16 residues. CDR1 and CDR2 (germline): LNHDA, SQIVND (reference sequence). In nucleotides, the CDR3 is TGTGCCAGTAGGCCGACAGGGGGGACCATGAACACTGAAGCTTGCTTT. This sequence encodes CASRPTGGTMNTEACF. Looking up the rest from reference TRBV19 and TRBJ1-1 gives the full variable domain: DGGITQSPKYLFRKEGQNVTLSCEQNLNHDAMYWYRQDPGQGLRLIYYSQIVNDFQKGDIAEGYSVSREKKESFPLTVTSAQKNPTAFYLCASRPTGGTMNTEACFGQGTRLTVV.

The rearrangement joins TRBV7-2 to TRBJ2-7; 7 bases fit TRBD2. The CDR3 runs 15 residues. Per germline, CDR1 SGHTA and CDR2 FQGNSA. Trimming removed 0 bases from V and 4 bases from J; junction bases left unmatched: 6. This chain's CDR3 is CASSLALGSGYEQYF. As DNA, the CDR3 is TGTGCCAGCAGCTTAGCGCTGGGTAGCGGGTACGAGCAGTACTTC. The complete variable domain, with remaining parts taken from reference TRBV7-2 and TRBJ2-7, reads GAGVSQSPSNKVTEKGKDVELRCDPISGHTALYWYRQSLGQGLEFLIYFQGNSAPDKSGLPSDRFSAERTGGSVSTLTIQRTQQEDSAVYLCASSLALGSGYEQYFGPGTRLTVT.

This clonotype was observed a few times. The chain couples TRBV4-3 to TRBJ1-6, with D maybe TRBD1 (5 bases). Germline V gene data show CDR1 as LGHNA and CDR2 as YSLEER. V lost 5 bases and J 5 bases, leaving 25 bases between the germline ends. This CDR3 is built from 19 residues. In nucleotides, the CDR3 is TGCGCCAGCAGCGGAAGGTCTCAAGGGGACCCGTTGAATAATTCACCCCTCCACTTT. This sequence encodes CASSGRSQGDPLNNSPLHF.

J is TRBJ1-5 and V is TRBV5-1; perhaps TRBD1 as D (5 bases). CDR1 SGHRS and CDR2 YFSETQ come from the germline V gene. The CDR3 is made up of 14 amino acids. Trimming took 4 bases from V and 3 from J, leaving 11 bases between them. The CDR3 here is CASSRDGPNQPQHF. The CDR3 region has the DNA TGCGCCAGCAGCCGGGACGGTCCCAATCAGCCCCAGCATTTT. The entire variable domain, with the rest obtained from reference TRBV5-1 and TRBJ1-5, is as follows: KAGVTQTPRYLIKTRGQQVTLSCSPISGHRSVSWYQQTPGQGLQFLFEYFSETQRNKGNFPGRFSGRQFSNSRSEMNVSTLELGDSALYLCASSRDGPNQPQHFGDGTRLSIL.